This TCR beta chain was captured by sequencing in a study of shared clonotypes between healthy human individuals. The wider study: Contributing individuals were a couple of females and a few males aged 18 to 49.

Authors' processing steps: ImmunoSEQ output held junction-only sequences without quality scores, so filtering differed. Here immunoSEQ multiplex PCR was the method, and the copy in TCRdb shows in-frame clones only, minus some. V, J and clone size are taken as reported in that table, and D and trimming were inferred from the DNA itself. The data hold more than 450,000 clones, with 70% to 80% observed a single time. The CDR3 sequence is 16 residues long. Trimming cost V 4 bases and J 0 bases, with 17 bases left between them. Germline assignment: CDR1 SGHRS and CDR2 YFSETQ. Unsorted samples relied on 89 million or so PBMCs, which served as the source of genomic DNA.

The sequencing sample was made of PBMCs. This TCR was sampled from a woman aged 40 to 50 in good health. Some clones in this sample may be carry-over from other donors' samples. The chain uses TRBV5-1 and TRBJ2-7; either TRBD1 or TRBD2 may fit D (5 bases each). CDR3 DNA sequence: TGCGCCAGCAGCGCACCGGGGACGGTGAGCTCCTACGAGCAGTACTTC. It yields the protein CASSAPGTVSSYEQYF.